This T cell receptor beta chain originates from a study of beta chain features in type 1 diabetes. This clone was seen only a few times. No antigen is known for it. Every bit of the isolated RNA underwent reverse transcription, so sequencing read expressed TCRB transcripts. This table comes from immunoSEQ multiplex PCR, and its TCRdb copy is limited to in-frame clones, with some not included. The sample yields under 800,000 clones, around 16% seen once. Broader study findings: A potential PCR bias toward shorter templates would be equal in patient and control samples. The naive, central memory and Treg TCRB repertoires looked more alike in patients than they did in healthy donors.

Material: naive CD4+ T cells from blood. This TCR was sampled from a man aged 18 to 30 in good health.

CDR3 protein: CASSIDNRGWSPGANVLTF. As DNA, the CDR3 is TGTGCCAGTAGTATAGATAATCGGGGGTGGTCTCCTGGGGCCAACGTCCTGACTTTC. V gene TRBV19 combines with J gene TRBJ2-6, with a tentative D call TRBD2 (6 bases). The CDR3 covers 19 residues. Germline CDR1 reads LNHDA; CDR2 reads SQIVND (reference sequence). Deletions cut 0 bases from V and 2 bases from J, with 17 bases between.